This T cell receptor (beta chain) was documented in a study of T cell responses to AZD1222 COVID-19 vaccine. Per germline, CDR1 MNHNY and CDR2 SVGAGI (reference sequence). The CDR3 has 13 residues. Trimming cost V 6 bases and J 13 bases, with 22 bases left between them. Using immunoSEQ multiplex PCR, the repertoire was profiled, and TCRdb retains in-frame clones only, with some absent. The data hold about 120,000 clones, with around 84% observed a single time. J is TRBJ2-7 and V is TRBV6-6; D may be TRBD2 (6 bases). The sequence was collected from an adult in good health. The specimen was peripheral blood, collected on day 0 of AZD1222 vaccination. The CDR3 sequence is CASSSTTWSRGYF. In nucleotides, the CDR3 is TGTGCCAGCAGCTCAACGACATGGTCGCGGGGCTACTTC.